These 32 T cell receptor beta chains came from one sample sequenced in a study of regulatory T cells in long-lasting Graves disease. With iRepertoire HTBI primers and Arm-PCR of CDR3 regions, TCR beta libraries were built. TCRdb processed the multiplex PCR reads anew with MiXCR; each CDR3 protein has one entry. This table holds a few hundred thousand distinct CDR3 sequences, around a fifth found once. As to time point: persistent/refractory GD, antithyroid drugs over 5 years with positive TRAb. Researchers made the TCR library from RNA that was extracted from PBMCs. The starting material was peripheral blood mononuclear cells (PBMCs), obtained when the disease was refractory, from a patient treated with antithyroid drugs. These receptors came from a female donor with Graves disease.

There are many counts of this clonotype. The chain couples TRBV28 to TRBJ2-7; 12 bases are shared with TRBD1. With V trimmed by 4 bases and J by 7 bases, 5 bases remained unmatched. This CDR3 contains 14 residues. Per the germline V gene, CDR1 is MDHEN and CDR2 is SYDVKM. This CDR3 is CASSSGQGAGEQYF. The DNA for the CDR3 is TGTGCCAGCAGTTCGGGACAGGGGGCAGGGGAGCAGTACTTC.

This clonotype appeared a few times. The V call is TRBV7-9, the J call TRBJ2-7; D may be TRBD2 (6 bases). Looked up from germline, CDR1 is SEHNR and CDR2 is FQNEAQ (reference sequence). The CDR3 contains 15 residues. Trimming pared 1 base from V and 1 base from J, leaving 11 bases between. CDR3 sequence: CASSLGSGLSYEQYF. The CDR3 DNA reads as TGTGCCAGCAGCTTAGGGAGCGGGCTTTCCTACGAGCAGTACTTC.

This clonotype was seen a handful of times. CDR3 amino acids: CAWSGIDRGHQETQYF. The CDR3 DNA follows: TGTGCCTGGAGTGGCATTGACAGGGGGCACCAAGAGACCCAGTACTTC. This chain uses TRBV30 with TRBJ2-5; 10 nucleotides agree with TRBD1. The junction had 5 bases not matched to a gene; V was cut back by 1 base and J by 0 bases. The CDR3 is 16 residues long. Per germline, CDR1 GTSNPN and CDR2 SVGIG (reference sequence).

The chain links TRBV28 to TRBJ2-3, with 11 bases matching TRBD2. CDR1 is MDHEN, CDR2 SYDVKM, per germline. This CDR3 comprises 16 residues. Trimming took 5 bases from V and 2 from J; bases not matched to a gene: 6. For the CDR3, the DNA is TGTGCCAGCAGTGCACTAGCGGGAGTTGACACAGATACGCAGTATTTT. Translated, it gives CASSALAGVDTDTQYF.

This clonotype was seen a few times. V and J are TRBV7-3 and TRBJ2-7; possible D gene TRBD2, 6 bases. The length of the CDR3 is 14 residues. Germline loops: CDR1 SGHTA, CDR2 FQGTGA. V dropped 5 bases and J dropped 0 bases, with 11 bases sitting between them. CDR3 sequence reads: CASSTGLRSYEQYF. As DNA, the CDR3 is TGTGCCAGCAGCACGGGACTTCGCTCCTACGAGCAGTACTTC.

This clonotype has a handful of counts. The gene calls are TRBV20-1 and TRBJ2-2; 7 bases map to TRBD1. The germline CDR1 and CDR2 sequences are DFQATT and SNEGSKA (reference sequence). The CDR3 covers 16 residues. Germline trimming cut 5 bases from V and 0 bases from J; bases unmatched to any gene: 9. This chain's CDR3 is CSALYRTGANTGELFF. The CDR3 DNA sequence: TGCAGTGCTCTTTATCGAACAGGGGCGAACACCGGGGAGCTGTTTTTT.

As regards this clonotype: This may be a read error, as it is one base from a much larger clone. This chain uses TRBV12-3 or TRBV12-4 with TRBJ2-7; D perhaps matches TRBD1 (6 bases). Trimming took 5 bases from V and 8 from J, leaving 13 bases between them. This CDR3 is built from 12 residues. This CDR3 is CASSTGLDKQYF. In nucleotides, the CDR3 is TGTGCCAGCAGTACAGGGCTGGACAAGCAGTACTTC.

The V gene is TRBV7-2, the J gene TRBJ2-7; 7 nucleotides align to TRBD2. Germline assignment: CDR1 SGHTA and CDR2 FQGNSA. J was trimmed by 2 bases and V by 3 bases; bases with no gene match: 7. The CDR3 spans 15 residues. The CDR3 bases are TGTGCCAGCAGCTTGTTCCTCGGGGGGACCTACGAGCAGTACTTC. It yields the protein CASSLFLGGTYEQYF.

The sample holds many counts of this clonotype. V gene TRBV13 combines with J gene TRBJ2-5; TRBD2 is a possible D gene (5 bases). Per the germline V gene, CDR1 is PRHDT and CDR2 is FYEKMQ (reference sequence). This CDR3 comprises 13 residues. The V end lost 7 bases, the J end lost 3 bases, and 12 bases lay between the germline ends. This chain's CDR3 is CASKEGTEETQYF. The CDR3 nucleotides read TGTGCCAGCAAAGAGGGTACGGAAGAGACCCAGTACTTC. The full variable domain, completed using reference TRBV13 and TRBJ2-5, is AAGVIQSPRHLIKEKRETATLKCYPIPRHDTVYWYQQGPGQDPQFLISFYEKMQSDKGSIPDRFSAQQFSDYHSELNMSSLELGDSALYFCASKEGTEETQYFGPGTRLLVL.

This clonotype was seen at least ten times. V usage is TRBV19 and J usage is TRBJ2-6; 10 nucleotides align to TRBD1. J gave up 0 bases and V 5 bases, and 10 bases lay outside the gene matches. CDR3 length: 19 residues. From germline, CDR1 is LNHDA and CDR2 SQIVND (reference sequence). In nucleotides, the CDR3 is TGTGCCAGTAGTCCCGGGACAGGGGTCTCCACCTCTGGGGCCAACGTCCTGACTTTC. It is translated as CASSPGTGVSTSGANVLTF. Combining the CDR3 with reference TRBV19 and TRBJ2-6 gives the whole variable domain DGGITQSPKYLFRKEGQNVTLSCEQNLNHDAMYWYRQDPGQGLRLIYYSQIVNDFQKGDIAEGYSVSREKKESFPLTVTSAQKNPTAFYLCASSPGTGVSTSGANVLTFGAGSRLTVL.

This clonotype was picked up many times. V is TRBV2 and J is TRBJ2-7; 9 bases align to TRBD1. The V gene end was trimmed by 7 bases and the J gene end by 4 bases; junction bases not matched to a gene: 8. This CDR3 contains 14 residues. Looked up from germline, CDR1 is SNHLY and CDR2 is FYNNEI. The chain's CDR3 is CASTPGQGGYEQYF. The DNA for the CDR3 is TGTGCCAGCACCCCGGGACAGGGTGGGTACGAGCAGTACTTC.

The V and J genes are TRBV19 and TRBJ1-2; D uncertain. The germline V gene has CDR1 LNHDA and CDR2 SQIVND (reference sequence). Trimming removed 5 bases at V and 4 bases at J, with 11 bases between. CDR3 size: 13 residues. CDR3 in DNA: TGTGCCAGTAGTGACCTGTCCTTCTATGGCTACACCTTC. Encoded protein: CASSDLSFYGYTF.

Ten or more counts support this clonotype. This chain links TRBV19 with TRBJ1-5, with D perhaps matching TRBD1 (5 bases). V gave up 9 bases and J gave up 6 bases, with 21 bases separating them. Germline loops: CDR1 LNHDA, CDR2 SQIVND (reference sequence). The CDR3 has 15 amino acids. The CDR3 DNA sequence: TGTGCCAGCAGGGCCGGGCGCGGGGACGGTCAGCCCCAGCATTTT. It encodes CASRAGRGDGQPQHF.

At least ten counts were recorded for this clonotype. This rearrangement joins TRBV3-1 to TRBJ2-5; 7 positions match TRBD1. V lost 1 base to trimming and J lost 3 bases; unmatched junction nucleotides: 11. Germline CDR1 reads LGHDT; CDR2 reads YNNKEL (reference sequence). This CDR3 has 17 residues. The CDR3, as DNA: TGTGCCAGCAGCCAAGGGCTTTCCCTCGACAGGGAAGAGACCCAGTACTTC. Residues: CASSQGLSLDREETQYF.

This clonotype has only a few counts. J is TRBJ1-1 and V is TRBV15; tentative D call: TRBD1 (5 bases). The V and J ends lost 0 bases and 1 base respectively, with 24 bases between them. The CDR3 has 20 residues. Per germline, CDR1 LNHNV and CDR2 YYDKDF (reference sequence). CDR3 region: CATSRDPLGLEGVRNTEAFF. CDR3 in DNA: TGTGCCACCAGCAGAGATCCCCTCGGCCTCGAAGGGGTCCGGAACACTGAAGCTTTCTTT.

There are many counts of this clonotype. The gene calls are TRBV6-1 and TRBJ1-1; the D gene is possibly TRBD1 (6 bases). CDR3 length: 14 residues. CDR1 is MNHNS and CDR2 is SASEGT in the germline V gene. V lost 6 bases and J lost 0, with 11 bases in between. The CDR3 reads CASSRGIMNTEAFF. CDR3 in DNA: TGTGCCAGCAGCAGGGGAATAATGAACACTGAAGCTTTCTTT.

This clonotype was seen a few times. No conserved phenylalanine or tryptophan ends this CDR3, so it is likely a read error. This chain uses TRBV11-2 with TRBJ1-1; no clear D. The CDR3 extends over 12 amino acids. The ends were cut back, 2 bases at V and 0 bases at J, with 1 base in the middle. Germline loops: CDR1 SGHAT, CDR2 FQNNGV. The CDR3 sequence is CASSLLNTEAFL. DNA of the CDR3: TGTGCCAGCAGCTTACTGAACACTGAAGCTTTCCTT.

This clonotype has only a few counts. This chain connects TRBV10-3 to TRBJ1-1; maybe TRBD1 (5 bases). V was clipped by 6 bases and J by 3 bases, with 11 bases between them. This CDR3 comprises 13 residues. Germline CDR1 ENHRY, CDR2 SYGVKD. CDR3: CAIRWGRDTEAFF. CDR3 coding DNA: TGTGCCATCAGATGGGGCAGGGACACTGAAGCTTTCTTT.

This clonotype came up a few times. This chain connects TRBV5-5 to TRBJ2-2; tentative D call: TRBD1 (6 bases). Between the trimmed V and J ends, which lost 3 bases and 5 bases, there was a span of 11 bases. The CDR3 is 14 amino acids. CDR1 is SGHKS, CDR2 YYEKEE, per germline (reference sequence). CDR3 sequence: CASSSGQLTGELFF. Written as DNA, the CDR3 is TGTGCCAGCAGCTCCGGACAGTTGACCGGGGAGCTGTTTTTT.

This chain joins TRBV28 and TRBJ1-3; D is unresolved. This CDR3 has 16 amino acids. Germline loops: CDR1 MDHEN, CDR2 SYDVKM. The V and J ends lost 5 bases and 1 base respectively, with 15 bases between them. CDR3 DNA sequence: TGTGCCAGCAGTCTCGGGGATAACAAGTCTGGAAACACCATATATTTT. Translated: CASSLGDNKSGNTIYF.

This clonotype has a count of ten or more. The rearrangement joins TRBV2 to TRBJ1-1; tentative D call: TRBD1 (5 bases). V lost 1 base and J 5 bases, leaving 11 bases between the germline ends. The CDR3 totals 14 residues. Germline V lookup: CDR1 SNHLY, CDR2 FYNNEI. CDR3 amino acids: CASSEGGGGTEAFF. The CDR3 DNA is TGTGCCAGCAGTGAAGGAGGCGGGGGGACTGAAGCTTTCTTT.

This clonotype was detected many times. The chain carries TRBV28 and TRBJ1-6; 7 bases line up with TRBD1. V lost 3 bases to trimming and J lost 5 bases; unmatched junction nucleotides: 10. Germline V gene lookup returns CDR1 MDHEN and CDR2 SYDVKM. This CDR3 region has 17 residues. The CDR3 reads CASSLGIGTDDNSPLHF. The CDR3 nucleotides are TGTGCCAGCAGTTTGGGAATCGGGACAGATGATAATTCACCCCTCCACTTT.

This clonotype was recorded many times. The rearrangement links TRBV6-1 to TRBJ2-7, with TRBD1 matching 8 bases. The V and J ends lost 3 bases and 5 bases, in that order; junction bases with no gene match: 0. This CDR3 is built from 12 residues. Germline V gives CDR1 MNHNS, CDR2 SASEGT. The DNA of the CDR3 is TGTGCCAGCAGTGAGGACAGGGACGAGCAGTACTTC. Translating it yields CASSEDRDEQYF.

This clonotype was observed many times. The genes are TRBV27 and TRBJ1-1; the D is unclear. Germline V gene data show CDR1 as MNHEY and CDR2 as SMNVEV (reference sequence). The CDR3 length is 14 residues. Trimming stripped 5 bases from V and 2 bases from J, with 12 bases between. The CDR3 bases are TGTGCCAGCAGTATAAGATCCCTAAACACTGAAGCTTTCTTT. Translated, it gives CASSIRSLNTEAFF.

There are many counts of this clonotype. The chain couples TRBV6-1 to TRBJ1-2; D remains ambiguous. The CDR3 contains 15 residues. Germline V lookup: CDR1 MNHNS, CDR2 SASEGT. V was clipped by 5 bases and J by 0 bases, with 13 bases between them. For the CDR3, the DNA is TGTGCCAGCAGTCCCGGACTCTCAACTAACTATGGCTACACCTTC. Its translation: CASSPGLSTNYGYTF.

The rearrangement links TRBV7-3 to TRBJ2-1; TRBD1 agrees at 9 bases. The length of the CDR3 is 17 residues. Trimming took 2 bases from V and 7 from J; bases not matched to a gene: 12. The germline V gene encodes CDR1 SGHTA and CDR2 FQGTGA. The CDR3 is CASSLAHFGTGQNEQFF. CDR3 bases: TGTGCCAGCAGCTTAGCGCATTTCGGGACAGGGCAAAATGAGCAGTTCTTC. The entire variable domain, with the rest obtained from reference TRBV7-3 and TRBJ2-1, is as follows: GAGVSQTPSNKVTEKGKYVELRCDPISGHTALYWYRQSLGQGPEFLIYFQGTGAADDSGLPNDRFFAVRPEGSVSTLKIQRTERGDSAVYLCASSLAHFGTGQNEQFFGPGTRLTVL.

This clonotype was recorded many times. The V gene is TRBV28, the J gene TRBJ2-7; 7 bases line up with TRBD2. Germline CDR1 and CDR2: MDHEN and SYDVKM. The CDR3 sequence is 13 residues long. V trimming: 10 bases; J trimming: 3 bases; junction bases outside the gene matches: 9. The CDR3 protein is CATLATSSYEQYF. DNA of the CDR3: TGTGCCACCCTCGCGACTAGCAGCTACGAGCAGTACTTC.

J is TRBJ2-5 and V is TRBV19, with 11 positions matching TRBD2. The CDR3 sequence is 14 residues long. V lost 5 bases, J lost 3 bases, and 2 bases stayed unmatched. From germline, CDR1 is LNHDA and CDR2 SQIVND (reference sequence). CDR3 amino acids: CASSELAGEETQYF. CDR3 nucleotide sequence: TGTGCCAGTAGTGAACTAGCGGGAGAAGAGACCCAGTACTTC.

In regard to this clonotype: An end of the junction differs from the germline gene, which may be a read error. V and J are TRBV7-2 and TRBJ2-5; 7 nucleotides agree with TRBD2. The CDR3 length is 16 residues. The germline gives CDR1 SGHTA, CDR2 FQGNSA. CDR3 nucleotide sequence: TGTGCCGGCAGCTTAGATTTGTGGCTAGCGGAAGAGACCCAGTACTTC. This encodes CAGSLDLWLAEETQYF.

This clonotype was found many times. This sequence joins TRBV27 and TRBJ1-2; D is uncertain. The ends were cut back, 5 bases at V and 3 bases at J, with 13 bases in the middle. Looked up from germline, CDR1 is MNHEY and CDR2 is SMNVEV (reference sequence). The CDR3 is 14 amino acids. The CDR3 region is CASSPYRRDYGYTF. The DNA of the CDR3 is TGTGCCAGCAGTCCCTATCGAAGGGACTATGGCTACACCTTC.

This clonotype occurred many times. The chain uses TRBV30 and TRBJ2-5; the D is unclear. The CDR3 runs 14 residues. V lost 0 bases and J lost 2, with 10 bases in between. Germline V CDR1 and CDR2: GTSNPN, SVGIG (reference sequence). CDR3 protein: CAWSVGGGQETQYF. In nucleotides, the CDR3 is TGTGCCTGGAGTGTAGGTGGCGGACAAGAGACCCAGTACTTC. Full variable domain (rest looked up from reference TRBV30 and TRBJ2-5): SQTIHQWPATLVQPVGSPLSLECTVEGTSNPNLYWYRQAAGRGLQLLFYSVGIGQISSEVPQNLSASRPQDRQFILSSKKLLLSDSGFYLCAWSVGGGQETQYFGPGTRLLVL.

This clonotype was picked up a small number of times. The chain joins TRBV7-2 to TRBJ2-2; D call uncertain. V shed 0 bases and J shed 2 bases, with 7 bases lying between them. This CDR3 is built from 15 residues. Looked up from germline, CDR1 is SGHTA and CDR2 is FQGNSA. CDR3 nucleotides: TGTGCCAGCAGCTTAGCGGAGCGAAACACCGGGGAGCTGTTTTTT. Its protein product is CASSLAERNTGELFF.